This T cell receptor beta chain was documented in a study of early T cells in non-severe SARS-CoV-2 infection. Study context: Bulk RNA taken from unsorted whole blood was sequenced, leaving chains unpaired.

Individual cDNA molecules received unique molecular identifiers during library preparation. Each CDR3 protein is one row after TCRdb ran MiXCR on the 5' RACE reads. This sample has more than 70,000 distinct CDR3 sequences, with roughly 15% found just once. Turning to this clonotype: No antigen is known for it.

Points from the study as a whole: Lookups in VDJdb leaned toward anti-spike CD8 responses and missed private and CD4 specificities.

This clonotype was obtained from an adult who was a healthcare worker with PCR-confirmed SARS-CoV-2 infection or an uninfected control (not recorded which). Specimen: whole blood.

The chain's CDR3 is CASSESRGLGYTF. CDR3 DNA sequence: TGCGCCAGCAGTGAGTCACGAGGGCTTGGCTACACCTTC. The rearrangement uses TRBV10-2 and TRBJ1-2; the D is unclear. The CDR3 extends over 13 amino acids. V was cut by 0 bases and J by 7 bases, with 9 bases left in between. Germline CDR1 and CDR2: WSHSY and SAAADI.